Given below is one T cell receptor beta chain in context. The data derive from a study of beta chain features in type 1 diabetes. The V end lost 10 bases, the J end lost 1 base, and 20 bases lay between the germline ends. The CDR3 sequence is 16 residues long. Germline lookup yields CDR1 SGHNT and CDR2 YYREEE (reference sequence). Reverse transcription of all isolated RNA meant that expressed TCRB transcripts were sequenced. Repertoires were generated with immunoSEQ multiplex PCR, while TCRdb's copy carries only in-frame clones and drops some. This table has some 300,000 clones, about 8% appearing once.

This sequence was found in a woman younger than 35 in good health. The chain combines TRBV5-4 with TRBJ2-2; a weak D match, TRBD1 (8 bases). What was sequenced was central memory CD4+ T cells from blood. CDR3 sequence: CAFRTGTNVNTGELFF. In DNA form, the CDR3 reads TGTGCCTTCCGGACAGGGACTAATGTGAACACCGGGGAGCTGTTTTTT.